The sample holds a few counts of the clone carrying this T cell receptor (beta chain). The junction departs from germline at one end; a sequencing error may be responsible. The repertoire was sequenced with immunoSEQ multiplex PCR; TCRdb's copy has only in-frame clones and lacks some. The data show 600,000 to 750,000 clones, with 60% to 80% seen just once and about 2% held by the top ten. The data stem from a study of shared clonotypes between healthy human individuals. This sequence was found in a woman in her 30s in good health. Sequenced: memory CD4+ T cells sorted from blood. Subset described: CD45RA-negative fraction.

The DNA for the CDR3 is TGTGCCAGCAGGGAAGCCGGGACAGGGGGCGGGAAGCAGTACTTC. Its translation is CASREAGTGGGKQYF. This sequence joins TRBV6-1 and TRBJ2-7; TRBD1 aligns across 12 bases. The CDR3 contains 15 residues. Germline CDR1 is MNHNS and CDR2 is SASEGT.